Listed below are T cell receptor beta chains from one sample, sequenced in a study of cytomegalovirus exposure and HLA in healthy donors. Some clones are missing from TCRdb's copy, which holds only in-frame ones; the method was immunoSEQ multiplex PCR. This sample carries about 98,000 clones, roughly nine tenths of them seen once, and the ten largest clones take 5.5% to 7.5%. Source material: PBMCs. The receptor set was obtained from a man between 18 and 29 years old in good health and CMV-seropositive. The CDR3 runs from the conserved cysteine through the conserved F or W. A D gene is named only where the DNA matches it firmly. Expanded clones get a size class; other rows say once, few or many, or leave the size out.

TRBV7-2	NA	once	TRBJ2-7	TGTGCCAGCAGCCTAGAGGGCGGGATGGTCAACGAGCAGTACTTC	CASSLEGGMVNEQYF
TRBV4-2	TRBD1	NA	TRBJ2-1	TGTGCCAGCAGCCAGGACCGACAGGGGGCGGATGAGCAGTTCTTC	CASSQDRQGADEQFF
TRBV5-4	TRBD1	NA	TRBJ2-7	TGTGCCAGCAGCCCCAGGGACAGGGGGCAGTACGAGCAGTACTTC	CASSPRDRGQYEQYF
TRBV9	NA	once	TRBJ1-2	TGTGCCAGCAGCGTCGGTACTAACTATGGCTACACCTTC	CASSVGTNYGYTF
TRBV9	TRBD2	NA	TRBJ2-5	TGTGCCAGCAGCCCCGCATCGGCGGGGGTGTACCAAGAGACCCAGTACTTC	CASSPASAGVYQETQYF
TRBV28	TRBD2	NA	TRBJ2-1	TGTGCCCTAGCGGCTAAACCGGACAATGAGCAGTTCTTC	CALAAKPDNEQFF
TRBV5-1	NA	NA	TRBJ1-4	TGCGCCAGCAGCCAACAGGTTTCTGATGAAAAACTGTTTTTT	CASSQQVSDEKLFF
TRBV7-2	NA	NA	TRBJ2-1	TGTGCCAGCAGCCCCACTAGCCTGGTTCGGGATGAGCAGTTCTTC	CASSPTSLVRDEQFF
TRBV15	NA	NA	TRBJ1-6	TGTGCCACCAGCAGAGAGAGGGCGACACAGTCACCCCTCCACTTT	CATSRERATQSPLHF
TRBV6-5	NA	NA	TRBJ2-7	TGTGCCAGCAGTTACAGTTCCCAGGGCAAGTTCGAGCAGTACTTC	CASSYSSQGKFEQYF
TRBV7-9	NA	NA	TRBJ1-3	TGTGCCAGCAGCCAACAGGGTATCGAAAACACCATATATTTT	CASSQQGIENTIYF
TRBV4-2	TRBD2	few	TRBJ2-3	TGTGCCAGCAGCCAAGATGACCCCCGGACTAGCGGGAGCACAGATACGCAGTATTTT	CASSQDDPRTSGSTDTQYF
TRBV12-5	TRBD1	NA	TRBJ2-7	TGTGCTAGTGGTTTGTTAGGACAGGGCTACGAGCAGTACTTC	CASGLLGQGYEQYF
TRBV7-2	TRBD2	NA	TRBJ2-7	TGTGCCAGCAGCCCCCTTATGGCGGGGGGTGAGCAGTACTTC	CASSPLMAGGEQYF
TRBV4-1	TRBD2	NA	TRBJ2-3	TGCGCCAGCAGCCAAGAGCGACTAGCGGGAGTTGGAAAGCGCACAGATACGCAGTATTTT	CASSQERLAGVGKRTDTQYF
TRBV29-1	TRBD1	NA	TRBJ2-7	TGCAGCGTCTTACAGGGGGCTGTCCACGAGCAGTACTTC	CSVLQGAVHEQYF
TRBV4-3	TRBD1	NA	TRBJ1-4	TGCGCCAGCAGCCAGTACCCGGGACAGGGAGATGAAAAACTGTTTTTT	CASSQYPGQGDEKLFF
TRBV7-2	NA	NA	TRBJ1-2	TGTGCCAGCAGCTTATACGGGTATGGCTACACCTTC	CASSLYGYGYTF
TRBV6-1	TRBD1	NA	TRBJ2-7	TGTGCCAGCACGGGACAGTACGATTACGAGCAGTACTTC	CASTGQYDYEQYF
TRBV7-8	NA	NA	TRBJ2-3	TGTGCCAGCAGCTTTAGAGCGTATTACACAGATACGCAGTATTTT	CASSFRAYYTDTQYF
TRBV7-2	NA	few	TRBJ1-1	TGTGCCAGCAGCTTAGTCTTGGGAGGGGTAAGGGAAGCTTTCTTT	CASSLVLGGVREAFF
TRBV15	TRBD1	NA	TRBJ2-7	TGTGCCACCAGCACAGGGGGCCCCGAGCAGTACTTC	CATSTGGPEQYF
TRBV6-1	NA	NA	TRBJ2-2	TGTGCCAGCAGTGTGCAGGGTTCCTTCACCGGGGAGCTGTTTTTT	CASSVQGSFTGELFF
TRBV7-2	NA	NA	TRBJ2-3	TGTGCCAGCAGCTTAGGAACTACCACAGATACGCAGTATTTT	CASSLGTTTDTQYF
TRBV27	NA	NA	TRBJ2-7	TGTGCCAGCAGTTTCCTATCCTACGAGCAGTACTTC	CASSFLSYEQYF
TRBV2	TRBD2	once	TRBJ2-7	TGTGCCAGCAGTGAATCAGGACTAGTATTCGAGCAGTACTTC	CASSESGLVFEQYF
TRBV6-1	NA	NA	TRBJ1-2	TGTGCCAGCAGTGAGTTCGTTCAGGGTGCCGGCTACACCTTC	CASSEFVQGAGYTF
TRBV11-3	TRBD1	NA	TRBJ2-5	TGTGCCAGCAGCCCGGGGACAGGCTGGGAGACCCAGTACTTC	CASSPGTGWETQYF
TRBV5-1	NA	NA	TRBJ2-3	TGCGCCAGCACCCCCTCGCATTTTAGCGGTACTCGGGGCACAGATACGCAGTATTTT	CASTPSHFSGTRGTDTQYF
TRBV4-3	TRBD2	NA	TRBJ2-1	TGCGCCAGCAGCCAAGGAGGGACTAGATTGGCAGGGTGGGATGAGCAGTTCTTC	CASSQGGTRLAGWDEQFF
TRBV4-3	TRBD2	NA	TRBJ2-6	TGCGCCAGCAGCCCAAGTCCAGCGGGAGCCTCTGGGGCCAACGTCCTGACTTTC	CASSPSPAGASGANVLTF
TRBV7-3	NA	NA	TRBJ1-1	TGTGCCAGCAGCTTGAACGGAGGTGAAGCTTTCTTT	CASSLNGGEAFF
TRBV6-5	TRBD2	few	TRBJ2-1	TGTGCCAGCAGTTCAAGCGGGAGGCCCTACAATGAGCAGTTCTTC	CASSSSGRPYNEQFF
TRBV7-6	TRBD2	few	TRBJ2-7	TGTGCCAGCAGCTTAACTAGCGTCCACGAGCAGTACTTC	CASSLTSVHEQYF
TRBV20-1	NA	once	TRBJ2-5	TGCAGTACGACTACTCAAGAGACCCAGTACTTC	CSTTTQETQYF
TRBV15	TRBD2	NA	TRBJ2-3	TGTGCCACCAGCAGAGATCGTCTAGCGGGGTCAGATACGCAGTATTTT	CATSRDRLAGSDTQYF
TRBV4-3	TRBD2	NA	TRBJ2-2	TGCGCCAGCAGCCAAGACGGCCCCTCTAGCGGGAGTCGATCCGGGGAGCTGTTTTTT	CASSQDGPSSGSRSGELFF
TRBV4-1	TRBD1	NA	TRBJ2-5	TGCGCCAGCAGCCAAGATTTCGGACAGGGGGCGGCGGAGACCCAGTACTTC	CASSQDFGQGAAETQYF
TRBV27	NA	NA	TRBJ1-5	TGTGCCAGCAGTTTATATCCCCCTGACAGGTTCAATCAGCCCCAGCATTTT	CASSLYPPDRFNQPQHF
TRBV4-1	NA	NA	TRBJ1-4	TGCGCCAGCAGCCAGACCGCACAGGCTGGAAAACTGTTTTTT	CASSQTAQAGKLFF
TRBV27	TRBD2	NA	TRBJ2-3	TGTGCCAGCAGTTTACTTGGGGGGGACACAGATACGCAGTATTTT	CASSLLGGDTDTQYF
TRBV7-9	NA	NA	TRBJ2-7	TGTGCCAGCAGCTTAGGAACAGGATACGAGCAGTACTTC	CASSLGTGYEQYF
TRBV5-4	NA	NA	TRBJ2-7	TGTGCCAGCAGCTTGGGAAGCCGCCAAGGGGGCGAGCAGTACTTC	CASSLGSRQGGEQYF
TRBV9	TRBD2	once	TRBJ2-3	TGTGCCAGCAGCATATTGCCCGGGACTAGCGGGACAGATACGCAGTATTTT	CASSILPGTSGTDTQYF
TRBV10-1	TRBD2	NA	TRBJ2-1	TGCGCCAGGGTCACTAGCGCGAGTGACAACAATGAGCAGTTCTTC	CARVTSASDNNEQFF
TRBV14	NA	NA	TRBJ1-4	TGTGCCAGCAGCCGGCGTGACAGGACCGCAACTAATGAAAAACTGTTTTTT	CASSRRDRTATNEKLFF
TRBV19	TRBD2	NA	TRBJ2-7	TGTGCCAGTAGTATAGAGGTAGCGGGGGGCTTCTACGAGCAGTACTTC	CASSIEVAGGFYEQYF
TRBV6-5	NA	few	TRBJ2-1	TGTGCCAGCAGTTACGCGGGGAATGAGCAGTTCTTC	CASSYAGNEQFF
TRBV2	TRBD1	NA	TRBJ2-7	TGTGCCAGCCAACGGGACAGGCGAGTGGTAGGATTCGAGCAGTACTTC	CASQRDRRVVGFEQYF
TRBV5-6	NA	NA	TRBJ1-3	TGTGCCAGCAGCGGCTCAGACACCTCTGGAAACACCATATATTTT	CASSGSDTSGNTIYF
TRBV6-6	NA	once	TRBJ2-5	TGTGCCAGCAGTTACTCTGGCAGACAAGAGACCCAGTACTTC	CASSYSGRQETQYF